A selection of T cell receptor beta chains follows, all from one sample in a study of beta chain features in type 1 diabetes. Libraries were prepared by immunoSEQ multiplex PCR; TCRdb keeps only in-frame clonotypes and omits some of them. Counted here are 900,000 or so clones, roughly 17% occurring once; the ten biggest clones make up 0.023%. Sequenced input: naive CD4+ T cells from blood. The receptors here all came from a woman aged 18-30 years in good health. The CDR3 runs from the conserved cysteine through the conserved F or W. The D gene is left open where the match is weak. The size field is filled for only some rows; it gives once, few, many or a size class.

cdr3_aa: CASSERLRFTEAFF
cdr3_nt: TGTGCCAGCAGTGAACGGTTGAGGTTCACTGAAGCTTTCTTT
d_call: -
clone_size: -
j_call: TRBJ1-1
v_call: TRBV2

cdr3_aa: CASSLYGTGIGAEAFF
cdr3_nt: TGTGCCAGCAGCTTATATGGGACAGGGATTGGCGCTGAAGCTTTCTTT
d_call: TRBD1
clone_size: -
j_call: TRBJ1-1
v_call: TRBV7-3

cdr3_aa: CASSPSGIDYGYTF
cdr3_nt: TGTGCCAGCTCACCATCCGGGATCGACTATGGCTACACCTTC
d_call: -
clone_size: few
j_call: TRBJ1-2
v_call: TRBV18

cdr3_aa: CASSRPPTESSYNEQFF
cdr3_nt: TGTGCCAGCAGCCGTCCTCCGACAGAAAGCTCCTACAATGAGCAGTTCTTC
d_call: -
clone_size: few
j_call: TRBJ2-1
v_call: TRBV7-2

cdr3_aa: CATREATNEKLFF
cdr3_nt: TGTGCCACCAGAGAAGCAACTAATGAAAAACTGTTTTTT
d_call: -
clone_size: few
j_call: TRBJ1-4
v_call: TRBV10-3

cdr3_aa: CASSRDYYNEQFF
cdr3_nt: TGTGCTAGCAGTCGGGACTATTACAATGAGCAGTTCTTC
d_call: TRBD2
clone_size: -
j_call: TRBJ2-1
v_call: TRBV7-7

cdr3_aa: CATLSNRLEAFF
cdr3_nt: TGTGCCACCCTAAGCAACCGACTTGAAGCTTTCTTT
d_call: -
clone_size: -
j_call: TRBJ1-1
v_call: TRBV28

cdr3_aa: CASSDPGGSGNTIYF
cdr3_nt: TGTGCCAGCAGTGATCCCGGGGGCTCTGGAAACACCATATATTTT
d_call: -
clone_size: few
j_call: TRBJ1-3
v_call: TRBV25-1

cdr3_aa: CASSPRDRVGGYTF
cdr3_nt: TGTGCCAGCAGCCCTCGTGACAGGGTAGGAGGCTACACCTTC
d_call: TRBD1
clone_size: few
j_call: TRBJ1-2
v_call: TRBV28

cdr3_aa: CSVVSNGDKNYGYTF
cdr3_nt: TGCAGCGTCGTGTCCAATGGGGACAAGAACTATGGCTACACCTTC
d_call: -
clone_size: few
j_call: TRBJ1-2
v_call: TRBV29-1

cdr3_aa: CASSLAPGQGYEQYF
cdr3_nt: TGTGCCAGCAGCTTGGCCCCCGGGCAGGGGTACGAGCAGTACTTC
d_call: -
clone_size: few
j_call: TRBJ2-7
v_call: TRBV5-5

cdr3_aa: CASSLVPQMNTEAFF
cdr3_nt: TGTGCCAGCAGCTTAGTTCCACAGATGAACACTGAAGCTTTCTTT
d_call: -
clone_size: -
j_call: TRBJ1-1
v_call: TRBV7-8

cdr3_aa: CASSPGTSGRSKGSYNEQFF
cdr3_nt: TGTGCCAGCAGCCCGGGGACTAGCGGGAGGTCAAAGGGCTCCTACAATGAGCAGTTCTTC
d_call: TRBD2
clone_size: -
j_call: TRBJ2-1
v_call: TRBV28

cdr3_aa: CASSASQDDGTEAFF
cdr3_nt: TGTGCCAGCAGCGCCTCACAGGATGATGGCACTGAAGCTTTCTTT
d_call: -
clone_size: few
j_call: TRBJ1-1
v_call: TRBV28

cdr3_aa: CASSLNAGAQETQYF
cdr3_nt: TGTGCCAGCAGCTTGAATGCAGGGGCACAAGAGACCCAGTACTTC
d_call: -
clone_size: -
j_call: TRBJ2-5
v_call: TRBV5-4

cdr3_aa: CASSYSQGAKNIQYF
cdr3_nt: TGTGCCAGCAGTTACTCACAGGGCGCCAAAAACATTCAGTACTTC
d_call: -
clone_size: few
j_call: TRBJ2-4
v_call: TRBV6-6

cdr3_aa: CASRTGAYEQYF
cdr3_nt: TGTGCCTCCCGGACAGGGGCCTACGAGCAGTACTTC
d_call: TRBD1
clone_size: few
j_call: TRBJ2-7
v_call: TRBV2

cdr3_aa: CASSFYSIPSGELFF
cdr3_nt: TGTGCCAGCAGCTTTTACAGCATTCCCTCCGGGGAGCTGTTTTTT
d_call: -
clone_size: few
j_call: TRBJ2-2
v_call: TRBV5-6

cdr3_aa: CASSAGDPITDTQYF
cdr3_nt: TGTGCCAGCAGCGCAGGGGACCCGATAACAGATACGCAGTATTTT
d_call: -
clone_size: once
j_call: TRBJ2-3
v_call: TRBV9

cdr3_aa: CASSYTGTGLYEQYF
cdr3_nt: TGTGCCAGCAGCTACACCGGGACAGGGTTGTACGAGCAGTACTTC
d_call: TRBD1
clone_size: few
j_call: TRBJ2-7
v_call: TRBV5-8

cdr3_aa: CASSLPGFETQYF
cdr3_nt: TGTGCCAGCAGTTTACCGGGGTTCGAGACCCAGTACTTC
d_call: -
clone_size: -
j_call: TRBJ2-5
v_call: TRBV28

cdr3_aa: CASSPTGGAGANVLTF
cdr3_nt: TGTGCCAGCAGCCCTACGGGAGGGGCCGGGGCCAACGTCCTGACTTTC
d_call: TRBD2
clone_size: few
j_call: TRBJ2-6
v_call: TRBV7-8

cdr3_aa: CAYQGAAQETQYF
cdr3_nt: TGTGCCTACCAGGGGGCTGCCCAAGAGACCCAGTACTTC
d_call: TRBD1
clone_size: -
j_call: TRBJ2-5
v_call: TRBV28

cdr3_aa: CSVAGRTFDEQYF
cdr3_nt: TGCAGCGTTGCCGGCAGGACGTTCGACGAGCAGTACTTC
d_call: -
clone_size: -
j_call: TRBJ2-7
v_call: TRBV29-1

cdr3_aa: CASISGRNLYGYTF
cdr3_nt: TGTGCCAGCATTTCGGGACGGAACTTATATGGCTACACCTTC
d_call: -
clone_size: few
j_call: TRBJ1-2
v_call: TRBV6-6

cdr3_aa: CATAKGETQYF
cdr3_nt: TGTGCCACTGCTAAGGGAGAGACCCAGTACTTC
d_call: -
clone_size: -
j_call: TRBJ2-5
v_call: TRBV10-3

cdr3_aa: CASSESGYDRSEQFF
cdr3_nt: TGCGCCAGCAGTGAGTCTGGCTACGACAGGAGTGAGCAGTTCTTC
d_call: -
clone_size: few
j_call: TRBJ2-1
v_call: TRBV10-1

cdr3_aa: CASSFGGLSYEQYF
cdr3_nt: TGTGCCAGCAGCTTCGGCGGGTTGTCCTACGAGCAGTACTTC
d_call: -
clone_size: -
j_call: TRBJ2-7
v_call: TRBV5-5

cdr3_aa: CASSLGLAAMNTEAFF
cdr3_nt: TGCGCCAGCAGCTTGGGGCTAGCTGCCATGAACACTGAAGCTTTCTTT
d_call: -
clone_size: few
j_call: TRBJ1-1
v_call: TRBV5-1

cdr3_aa: CASSQDGTGGEQKF
cdr3_nt: TGTGCCAGCAGCCAAGATGGGACAGGGGGCGAGCAAAAATTC
d_call: TRBD1
clone_size: -
j_call: TRBJ2-7
v_call: TRBV4-2

cdr3_aa: CASSHSTGGGNQPQHF
cdr3_nt: TGTGCCAGCAGTCACTCTACAGGGGGTGGCAATCAGCCCCAGCATTTT
d_call: TRBD1
clone_size: -
j_call: TRBJ1-5
v_call: TRBV6-6

cdr3_aa: CASYTTTNTEAFF
cdr3_nt: TGTGCCAGCTATACAACCACGAACACTGAAGCTTTCTTT
d_call: -
clone_size: -
j_call: TRBJ1-1
v_call: TRBV28

cdr3_aa: CASSVGLAGAGEQFF
cdr3_nt: TGTGCCAGCAGCGTAGGTCTAGCGGGGGCCGGGGAGCAGTTCTTC
d_call: TRBD2
clone_size: few
j_call: TRBJ2-1
v_call: TRBV9

cdr3_aa: CASSLRQGDEKLFF
cdr3_nt: TGCGCCAGCAGCTTACGGCAGGGGGACGAAAAACTGTTTTTT
d_call: TRBD1
clone_size: few
j_call: TRBJ1-4
v_call: TRBV5-1

cdr3_aa: CASSTKGTGGPYTF
cdr3_nt: TGTGCCAGCAGCACAAAGGGGACAGGGGGCCCCTACACCTTC
d_call: TRBD1
clone_size: -
j_call: TRBJ1-2
v_call: TRBV11-3

cdr3_aa: CASSLRIKTDTQYF
cdr3_nt: TGTGCCAGCAGCCTTAGGATTAAAACAGATACGCAGTATTTT
d_call: -
clone_size: -
j_call: TRBJ2-3
v_call: TRBV5-4

cdr3_aa: CASSLWATNYGYTF
cdr3_nt: TGTGCCAGCAGCTTGTGGGCGACGAACTATGGCTACACCTTC
d_call: -
clone_size: -
j_call: TRBJ1-2
v_call: TRBV4-2

cdr3_aa: CSVGWTDNEQFF
cdr3_nt: TGCAGCGTTGGATGGACAGACAATGAGCAGTTCTTC
d_call: -
clone_size: -
j_call: TRBJ2-1
v_call: TRBV29-1

cdr3_aa: CASSPLTGYSNQPQHF
cdr3_nt: TGTGCCAGTAGTCCGCTGACAGGGTATAGCAATCAGCCCCAGCATTTT
d_call: TRBD1
clone_size: -
j_call: TRBJ1-5
v_call: TRBV19

cdr3_aa: CASSQDLRGGNTIYF
cdr3_nt: TGTGCCAGCAGCCAAGATCTCCGGGGAGGAAACACCATATATTTT
d_call: -
clone_size: -
j_call: TRBJ1-3
v_call: TRBV4-2

cdr3_aa: CASSPSGTDSEQFF
cdr3_nt: TGCGCCAGCAGCCCGTCCGGGACAGACAGTGAGCAGTTCTTC
d_call: TRBD1
clone_size: few
j_call: TRBJ2-1
v_call: TRBV5-1

cdr3_aa: CASSYSGFGGGEAFF
cdr3_nt: TGTGCCAGCAGTTACTCAGGTTTTGGAGGGGGAGAAGCTTTCTTT
d_call: -
clone_size: few
j_call: TRBJ1-1
v_call: TRBV6-5

cdr3_aa: CASSVGGLAYEQYF
cdr3_nt: TGTGCCAGCAGCGTAGGGGGACTAGCCTACGAGCAGTACTTC
d_call: TRBD2
clone_size: few
j_call: TRBJ2-7
v_call: TRBV9

cdr3_aa: CASSLGTSGTYNEQFF
cdr3_nt: TGCGCCAGCAGCTTAGGGACTAGCGGCACCTACAATGAGCAGTTCTTC
d_call: TRBD2
clone_size: -
j_call: TRBJ2-1
v_call: TRBV5-1

cdr3_aa: CASSLGGLSDTQYF
cdr3_nt: TGTGCCAGCAGCTTGGGTGGATTGTCAGATACGCAGTATTTT
d_call: -
clone_size: few
j_call: TRBJ2-3
v_call: TRBV5-4

cdr3_aa: CASSKGTGTYNEQFF
cdr3_nt: TGTGCCAGCAGCAAGGGGACAGGGACGTACAATGAGCAGTTCTTC
d_call: TRBD1
clone_size: -
j_call: TRBJ2-1
v_call: TRBV5-6

cdr3_aa: CASSLYSRSWEAFF
cdr3_nt: TGTGCCAGCAGCTTATATTCCCGTTCATGGGAAGCTTTCTTT
d_call: -
clone_size: -
j_call: TRBJ1-1
v_call: TRBV2

cdr3_aa: CATRLPDDYGYTF
cdr3_nt: TGTGCCACTCGCCTCCCGGACGACTATGGCTACACCTTC
d_call: -
clone_size: few
j_call: TRBJ1-2
v_call: TRBV10-3

cdr3_aa: CASSVRAGVNEQYF
cdr3_nt: TGTGCCAGCAGCGTTCGGGCGGGAGTAAACGAGCAGTACTTC
d_call: TRBD2
clone_size: -
j_call: TRBJ2-7
v_call: TRBV9

cdr3_aa: CASSPRQGLTSLEQYF
cdr3_nt: TGTGCCAGCAGCCCGCGACAGGGCCTTACGTCCCTCGAGCAGTACTTC
d_call: TRBD1
clone_size: -
j_call: TRBJ2-7
v_call: TRBV7-8

cdr3_aa: CASSLEGAQGLETQYF
cdr3_nt: TGTGCCAGCAGCTTAGAGGGGGCTCAGGGCTTGGAGACCCAGTACTTC
d_call: -
clone_size: -
j_call: TRBJ2-5
v_call: TRBV11-2

cdr3_aa: CASSPYGMSSGSTGELFF
cdr3_nt: TGTGCCAGCTCACCATACGGGATGTCTAGCGGGAGTACCGGGGAGCTGTTTTTT
d_call: TRBD2
clone_size: few
j_call: TRBJ2-2
v_call: TRBV18

cdr3_aa: CASSLGTSGTDTQYF
cdr3_nt: TGTGCCAGCAGTTTGGGGACTAGCGGCACAGATACGCAGTATTTT
d_call: TRBD2
clone_size: -
j_call: TRBJ2-3
v_call: TRBV28

cdr3_aa: CASSYGLEYEQYF
cdr3_nt: TGTGCCAGCAGTTACGGTCTGGAGTACGAGCAGTACTTC
d_call: -
clone_size: -
j_call: TRBJ2-7
v_call: TRBV6-6

cdr3_aa: CASSYGGTVTTEAFF
cdr3_nt: TGTGCCAGCAGTTACGGAGGGACAGTGACCACTGAAGCTTTCTTT
d_call: TRBD1
clone_size: -
j_call: TRBJ1-1
v_call: TRBV6-5

cdr3_aa: CAGIQAFF
cdr3_nt: TGTGCCGGAATTCAGGCTTTCTTT
d_call: -
clone_size: -
j_call: TRBJ1-1
v_call: TRBV21-1

cdr3_aa: CASSLGAGELYNEQFF
cdr3_nt: TGCGCCAGCAGCTTGGGAGCGGGAGAGTTGTACAATGAGCAGTTCTTC
d_call: TRBD2
clone_size: -
j_call: TRBJ2-1
v_call: TRBV5-1

cdr3_aa: CASSLRAGTSGRTDTQYF
cdr3_nt: TGTGCCAGCAGCTTGAGAGCCGGGACTAGCGGTCGCACAGATACGCAGTATTTT
d_call: TRBD2
clone_size: few
j_call: TRBJ2-3
v_call: TRBV7-2

cdr3_aa: CAISEISGNTIYF
cdr3_nt: TGTGCCATCAGTGAGATCTCTGGAAACACCATATATTTT
d_call: -
clone_size: few
j_call: TRBJ1-3
v_call: TRBV10-3

cdr3_aa: CASSWNSNQPQHF
cdr3_nt: TGTGCCAGCAGTTGGAATAGCAATCAGCCCCAGCATTTT
d_call: -
clone_size: few
j_call: TRBJ1-5
v_call: TRBV27